Shown below are 32 T cell receptor beta chains from a single sample sequenced in a study of T cell responses to AZD1222 COVID-19 vaccine. Here immunoSEQ multiplex PCR was the method, and the copy in TCRdb shows in-frame clones only, minus some. The sample records some 62,000 clones, 76% being singletons. The source was peripheral blood, collected on day 0 of AZD1222 vaccination. These receptors all come from an adult in good health.

The gene calls are TRBV4-3 and TRBJ2-1; D may be TRBD1 (6 bases). The V gene's germline CDR1 is LGHNA and CDR2 YSLEER. The CDR3 loop spans 16 amino acids. The germline V and J ends were trimmed by 2 bases and 3 bases, with 14 bases remaining between them. The CDR3 DNA reads TGCGCCAGCAGCCAACGCAGGACAGCCATCTACAATGAGCAGTTCTTC. As protein: CASSQRRTAIYNEQFF.

The V call is TRBV6-4, the J call TRBJ2-6; D unresolved. The V and J ends lost 3 bases and 0 bases respectively, with 6 bases between them. The CDR3 is 15 residues long. The germline gives CDR1 MRHNA, CDR2 SNTAGT. In nucleotides, the CDR3 is TGTGCCAGCAGTGAAAGGTTCTCTGGGGCCAACGTCCTGACTTTC. This sequence encodes CASSERFSGANVLTF.

The chain employs TRBV28 and TRBJ1-2; D may be TRBD1 (5 bases). This CDR3 comprises 14 residues. V lost 6 bases and J lost 6, with 17 bases in between. Germline CDR1 MDHEN, CDR2 SYDVKM. The chain's CDR3 is CASSPPGGRDGYTF. CDR3 coding DNA: TGTGCCAGCAGCCCCCCGGGGGGAAGGGATGGCTACACCTTC.

This chain connects TRBV9 to TRBJ2-7, with D possibly TRBD2 on 5 matching bases. The CDR3 consists of 14 residues. From germline, CDR1 is SGDLS and CDR2 YYNGEE. V shed 3 bases and J shed 3 bases, with 13 bases lying between them. The CDR3 sequence is CASSAEGAGYEQYF. CDR3 in DNA: TGTGCCAGCAGCGCCGAGGGTGCGGGCTACGAGCAGTACTTC.

V gene TRBV13 combines with J gene TRBJ1-4, with D maybe TRBD1 (5 bases). Trimming took 5 bases from V and 7 from J, leaving 17 bases between them. Germline CDR1 is PRHDT and CDR2 is FYEKMQ (reference sequence). The CDR3 has 15 amino acids. CDR3 region: CASSLRRGEGEKLFF. In nucleotides, the CDR3 is TGTGCCAGCAGCCTACGGCGAGGGGAGGGTGAAAAACTGTTTTTT.

This chain uses TRBV30 with TRBJ2-7; D uncertain. This CDR3 comprises 13 residues. Per germline, CDR1 GTSNPN and CDR2 SVGIG (reference sequence). V was clipped by 3 bases and J by 4 bases, with 13 bases between them. DNA of the CDR3: TGTGCCTGGAGAGAACTTGGAAGGTACGAGCAGTACTTC. This codes for CAWRELGRYEQYF.

By share, this clone ranks as medium-sized (0.01 to 0.1%). The chain joins TRBV4-3 to TRBJ2-7; tentatively, D is TRBD1 (6 bases). This CDR3 contains 15 residues. The V end was cut by 3 bases, the J end by 3 bases, with 15 bases between. Germline V gene sequence: CDR1 LGHNA, CDR2 YSLEER. CDR3 nucleotides: TGCGCCAGCAGCCAGCACACAGGGTGGGACTACGAGCAGTACTTC. As protein: CASSQHTGWDYEQYF.

This clone was found once. This rearrangement joins TRBV10-3 to TRBJ2-1; TRBD1 agrees at 9 bases. Germline V lookup: CDR1 ENHRY, CDR2 SYGVKD. This CDR3 is built from 16 residues. With V trimmed by 3 bases and J by 4 bases, 7 bases remained unmatched. Here the CDR3 reads CAISDQGTGRYNEQFF. As DNA, the CDR3 is TGTGCCATCAGTGATCAGGGGACAGGGAGGTACAATGAGCAGTTCTTC.

This clone is a singleton in its sample. This sequence joins TRBV18 and TRBJ2-7, with unresolved D. The CDR3 is 16 amino acids. Germline V gene sequence: CDR1 KGHSH, CDR2 LQKENI. The V and J ends lost 3 bases and 3 bases respectively, with 18 bases between them. CDR3 DNA sequence: TGTGCCAGCTCACCCCCCGGTTGGGATTCTAGCTACGAGCAGTACTTC. Translation gives CASSPPGWDSSYEQYF. Looking up the rest from reference TRBV18 and TRBJ2-7 gives the full variable domain: NAGVMQNPRHLVRRRGQEARLRCSPMKGHSHVYWYRQLPEEGLKFMVYLQKENIIDESGMPKERFSAEFPKEGPSILRIQQVVRGDSAAYFCASSPPGWDSSYEQYFGPGTRLTVT.

This clone has only a few counts. The V call is TRBV28, the J call TRBJ1-2, with D perhaps TRBD1 (6 bases). The CDR3 consists of 14 residues. Germline V gene sequence: CDR1 MDHEN, CDR2 SYDVKM. The V end lost 7 bases, the J end lost 7 bases, and 19 bases lay between the germline ends. The CDR3 loop reads CASIRTERGLGYTF. CDR3 in DNA: TGTGCCAGCATTCGGACAGAAAGGGGACTTGGCTACACCTTC.

The chain links TRBV6-5 to TRBJ2-7; D is unresolved. This CDR3 comprises 15 residues. Per the germline V gene, CDR1 is MNHEY and CDR2 is SVGAGI. The V gene lost 4 bases and the J gene lost 0 bases, with 13 bases spanning the gap. CDR3 DNA: TGTGCCAGCAGTTCCTTAGATGCATTCTCCTACGAGCAGTACTTC. Translation: CASSSLDAFSYEQYF.

The chain recombines TRBV5-1 with TRBJ2-1, with no clear D. V was pared by 1 base and J by 8 bases, with 16 bases between. Germline V gene data show CDR1 as SGHRS and CDR2 as YFSETQ. CDR3 length: 15 amino acids. The CDR3 loop is CASSLRPLGPHEQFF. CDR3 DNA: TGCGCCAGCAGCTTGAGGCCACTCGGGCCACATGAGCAGTTCTTC.

This clone was seen a single time. The chain employs TRBV5-5 and TRBJ2-1; TRBD2 agrees at 13 bases. Germline CDR1 reads SGHKS; CDR2 reads YYEKEE (reference sequence). This CDR3 region has 17 residues. Germline trimming cut 4 bases from V and 7 bases from J; bases unmatched to any gene: 11. This chain's CDR3 is CASSGPPGTSGENEQFF. CDR3 nucleotide sequence: TGTGCCAGCAGCGGACCGCCCGGGACTAGCGGGGAGAATGAGCAGTTCTTC.

This rearrangement joins TRBV12-5 to TRBJ1-1; D not resolved. The V end lost 3 bases, the J end lost 3 bases, and 8 bases lay between the germline ends. The CDR3 length is 13 residues. CDR1 LGHNT and CDR2 FRNRAP come from the germline V gene. The CDR3 loop reads CASGLRRDTEAFF. The DNA of the CDR3 is TGTGCTAGTGGTTTAAGGCGGGACACTGAAGCTTTCTTT.

This clone was seen a single time. The chain joins TRBV24-1 to TRBJ2-2; D ambiguous. Trimming cost V 4 bases and J 4 bases, with 6 bases left between them. The CDR3 contains 13 residues. Germline CDR1 and CDR2: KGHDR and SFDVKD. Written as DNA, the CDR3 is TGTGCCACCAGTGACAGAACCACCGGGGAGCTGTTTTTT. Translated: CATSDRTTGELFF.

The chain couples TRBV28 to TRBJ1-6, with unresolved D. CDR1 MDHEN and CDR2 SYDVKM come from the germline V gene. The length of the CDR3 is 15 residues. V lost 5 bases to trimming and J lost 9 bases, with 17 bases between them. CDR3 nucleotides: TGTGCCAGCAGTGGGGAGGGTTTGGTAGGTTCACCCCTCCACTTT. Translated: CASSGEGLVGSPLHF.

The V call is TRBV3-1 (or the pseudogene TRBV3-2), the J call TRBJ1-1; D may be TRBD1 (5 bases). Trimming pared 5 bases from V and 1 base from J, leaving 8 bases between. The CDR3 is 13 residues long. The germline V gene has CDR1 LGHDT and CDR2 YNNKEL (reference sequence). CDR3 in amino acids: CASSADKNTEAFF. CDR3 nucleotide sequence: TGTGCCAGCAGCGCGGACAAGAACACTGAAGCTTTCTTT.

The chain recombines TRBV28 with TRBJ1-5; unclear D gene. Germline V lookup: CDR1 MDHEN, CDR2 SYDVKM. Deletions cut 4 bases from V and 5 bases from J, with 12 bases between. This CDR3 has 14 amino acids. DNA for the CDR3: TGTGCCAGCAGTTGGAGGGAGGCTCATCAGCCCCAGCATTTT. Protein sequence: CASSWREAHQPQHF.

The rearrangement links TRBV11-1 to TRBJ2-3; the match to TRBD2 covers 11 bases. This CDR3 is 16 amino acids long. Trimming removed 2 bases from V and 3 bases from J; junction bases left unmatched: 4. CDR1 is SGHAT, CDR2 FQDESV, per germline (reference sequence). The CDR3 sequence: CASSLPLAGETDTQYF. The CDR3 coding sequence is TGTGCCAGCAGCTTACCACTAGCGGGGGAGACAGATACGCAGTATTTT. Full variable domain (rest looked up from reference TRBV11-1 and TRBJ2-3): EAEVAQSPRYKITEKSQAVAFWCDPISGHATLYWYRQILGQGPELLVQFQDESVVDDSQLPKDRFSAERLKGVDSTLKIQPAELGDSAMYLCASSLPLAGETDTQYFGPGTRLTVL.

The chain uses TRBV19 and TRBJ1-6, with 9 nucleotides matching TRBD1. Trimming took 7 bases from V and 9 from J; bases not matched to a gene: 10. CDR3 length: 15 amino acids. The V gene's germline CDR1 is LNHDA and CDR2 SQIVND (reference sequence). The CDR3 DNA reads as TGTGCCAGTACCCCGGACAGGGGATTTGGTTCACCCCTCCACTTT. Translating it yields CASTPDRGFGSPLHF.

The sample holds a few counts of this clone. This chain connects TRBV2 to TRBJ1-4; a possible D gene is TRBD1 (5 bases). This CDR3 has 13 residues. Germline CDR1 SNHLY, CDR2 FYNNEI. Trimming took 6 bases from V and 8 from J, leaving 13 bases between them. The DNA for the CDR3 is TGTGCCAGCAGCGGCGGGGGTGAAGAAAAACTGTTTTTT. This encodes CASSGGGEEKLFF.

The rearrangement links TRBV4-1 to TRBJ2-1; D is possibly TRBD2 (5 bases). The germline gives CDR1 MGHRA, CDR2 YSYEKL. CDR3 length: 14 residues. Trimming removed 4 bases at V and 8 bases at J, with 15 bases between. CDR3 DNA: TGCGCCAGCAGCCCGGGCCTAGCTATCCATGAGCAGTTCTTC. This gives the protein CASSPGLAIHEQFF.

The genes are TRBV10-2 and TRBJ2-1; a possible D gene is TRBD2 (5 bases). Trimming stripped 8 bases from V and 8 bases from J, with 10 bases between. Per germline, CDR1 WSHSY and CDR2 SAAADI. This CDR3 is 11 amino acids long. The CDR3 DNA follows: TGCGCCAGCTCCCACGGGGATGAGCAGTTCTTC. Translating it yields CASSHGDEQFF.

V usage is TRBV24-1 and J usage is TRBJ2-1; D unclear. In germline, CDR1 is KGHDR, CDR2 SFDVKD. The ends were cut back, 2 bases at V and 8 bases at J, with 12 bases in the middle. There are 14 residues in the CDR3. The CDR3 spells CATSDSPPRDEQFF. In nucleotides, the CDR3 is TGTGCCACCAGTGATTCACCCCCCCGGGATGAGCAGTTCTTC.

The V call is TRBV7-2, the J call TRBJ1-2; tentatively, D is TRBD1 (6 bases). The CDR3 sequence is 15 residues long. Germline CDR1 reads SGHTA; CDR2 reads FQGNSA. Trimming left V 1 base short and J 8 bases short, with 17 bases between. CDR3 DNA sequence: TGTGCCAGCAGCTTAGAGATGGCAGGGGTCGGCGGCTACACCTTC. Protein sequence: CASSLEMAGVGGYTF. Together with reference TRBV7-2 and TRBJ1-2, the CDR3 gives the full variable domain: GAGVSQSPSNKVTEKGKDVELRCDPISGHTALYWYRQSLGQGLEFLIYFQGNSAPDKSGLPSDRFSAERTGGSVSTLTIQRTQQEDSAVYLCASSLEMAGVGGYTFGSGTRLTVV.

This clone has more than one count but fewer than ten. The CDR3, as DNA: TGTGCCAGCAGTCGGGGGGTGGACTATGGCTACACCTTC. It translates to CASSRGVDYGYTF. The V call is TRBV12-3 or TRBV12-4, the J call TRBJ1-2; D perhaps matches TRBD1 (5 bases). V was cut by 5 bases and J by 3 bases, with 10 bases left in between. This CDR3 has 13 amino acids.

The gene calls are TRBV7-9 and TRBJ1-1; D possibly corresponds to TRBD1 (6 bases). CDR3 length equals 14 residues. CDR1 and CDR2 (germline): SEHNR, FQNEAQ (reference sequence). Trimming shortened V by 5 bases and J by 3 bases, and 13 bases separated the two germline ends. DNA for the CDR3: TGTGCCAGCAGCCCAGCGGGGGCGGACACTGAAGCTTTCTTT. This translates into CASSPAGADTEAFF.

V is TRBV19 and J is TRBJ1-2; 11 bases match TRBD1. This CDR3 is 14 amino acids long. Germline CDR1 reads LNHDA; CDR2 reads SQIVND (reference sequence). J lost 4 bases, V lost 10 bases, and 8 bases had no gene match. CDR3 bases: TGTGCCACCCGGACAGGGGGCGTAGGCTATGGCTACACCTTC. Translating gives CATRTGGVGYGYTF.

The gene calls are TRBV27 and TRBJ2-3, with TRBD2 identical over 8 bases. The CDR3 is made up of 15 amino acids. The J segment lost 3 bases and the V segment lost 4 bases, leaving 6 bases of the junction unmatched. The germline V gene encodes CDR1 MNHEY and CDR2 SMNVEV (reference sequence). In nucleotides, the CDR3 is TGTGCCAGCAGTTCTGGGGCGGGGGGAACAGATACGCAGTATTTT. This gives the protein CASSSGAGGTDTQYF.

The V and J genes are TRBV5-4 and TRBJ2-5, with D possibly being TRBD1 or TRBD2 (5 bases each). V shed 4 bases and J shed 2 bases, with 9 bases lying between them. Germline CDR1 and CDR2: SGHNT and YYREEE (reference sequence). The CDR3 has 13 amino acids. The CDR3 sequence: CASSRGRQETQYF. The CDR3 DNA reads TGTGCCAGCAGCCGGGGACGGCAAGAGACCCAGTACTTC.

A word on this clone: The identical CDR3 is also encoded by other nucleotide sequences in the sample. This chain uses TRBV7-8 with TRBJ1-3; 8 bases map to TRBD1. Germline CDR1 reads SGHVS; CDR2 reads FQNEAQ. The CDR3 has 14 amino acids. The V and J ends lost 4 bases and 1 base, in that order; junction bases with no gene match: 0. The DNA of the CDR3 is TGTGCCAGCAGCTACAGGGGGTCTGGAAACACCATATATTTT. Translated, it gives CASSYRGSGNTIYF.

V usage is TRBV19 and J usage is TRBJ2-3; 10 bases are shared with TRBD2. The CDR3 runs to 16 residues. The ends lost 5 bases at V and 2 bases at J; junction bases unmatched: 7. The germline V gene has CDR1 LNHDA and CDR2 SQIVND (reference sequence). CDR3 region: CASSPLAGAHTDTQYF. The CDR3 DNA follows: TGTGCCAGTAGTCCCCTAGCGGGGGCCCACACAGATACGCAGTATTTT.